This record concerns one T cell receptor beta chain sequence. Its matching antigen is unknown. This entry belongs to a study of cytomegalovirus exposure and HLA in healthy donors. Study-wide points: CMV serostatus was the only immune exposure information that was available. Most observed TCR sequences were rare, whereas some public TCRs were detected in many donors. Indistinguishable V segments such as TRBV6-2 and TRBV6-3 were excluded.

The PCR made use of 60 Vbeta and 13 Jbeta primers. Sequencing was performed with immunoSEQ multiplex PCR; in TCRdb, only in-frame clones are kept and a portion is missing. The table includes 130,000 to 150,000 clones, around three quarters detected once. The CDR3 contains 15 residues. V dropped 4 bases and J dropped 3 bases, with 13 bases sitting between them. CDR1 MNHNY and CDR2 SVGAGI come from the germline V gene (reference sequence). This rearrangement joins TRBV6-6 to TRBJ2-4; D is possibly TRBD2 (7 bases). The sequencing input was PBMCs. The receptor was derived from a man aged 40-49 years in good health and CMV-seropositive. As DNA, the CDR3 is TGTGCCAGCAGTTCCAAGGGGGGGGTCAAAAACATTCAGTACTTC. It specifies CASSSKGGVKNIQYF.